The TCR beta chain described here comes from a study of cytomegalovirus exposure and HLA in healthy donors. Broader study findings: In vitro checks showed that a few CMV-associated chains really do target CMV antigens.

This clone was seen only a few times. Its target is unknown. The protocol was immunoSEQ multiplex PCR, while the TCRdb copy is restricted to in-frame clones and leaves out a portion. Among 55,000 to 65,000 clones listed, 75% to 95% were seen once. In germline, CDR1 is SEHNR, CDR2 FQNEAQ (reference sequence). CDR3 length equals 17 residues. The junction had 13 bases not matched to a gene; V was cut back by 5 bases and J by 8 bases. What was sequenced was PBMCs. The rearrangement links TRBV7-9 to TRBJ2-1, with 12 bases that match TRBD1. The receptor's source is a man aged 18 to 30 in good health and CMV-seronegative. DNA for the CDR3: TGTGCCAGCAGCGACGACACCGGGACAGGGGGCGTGGATGAGCAGTTCTTC. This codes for CASSDDTGTGGVDEQFF.